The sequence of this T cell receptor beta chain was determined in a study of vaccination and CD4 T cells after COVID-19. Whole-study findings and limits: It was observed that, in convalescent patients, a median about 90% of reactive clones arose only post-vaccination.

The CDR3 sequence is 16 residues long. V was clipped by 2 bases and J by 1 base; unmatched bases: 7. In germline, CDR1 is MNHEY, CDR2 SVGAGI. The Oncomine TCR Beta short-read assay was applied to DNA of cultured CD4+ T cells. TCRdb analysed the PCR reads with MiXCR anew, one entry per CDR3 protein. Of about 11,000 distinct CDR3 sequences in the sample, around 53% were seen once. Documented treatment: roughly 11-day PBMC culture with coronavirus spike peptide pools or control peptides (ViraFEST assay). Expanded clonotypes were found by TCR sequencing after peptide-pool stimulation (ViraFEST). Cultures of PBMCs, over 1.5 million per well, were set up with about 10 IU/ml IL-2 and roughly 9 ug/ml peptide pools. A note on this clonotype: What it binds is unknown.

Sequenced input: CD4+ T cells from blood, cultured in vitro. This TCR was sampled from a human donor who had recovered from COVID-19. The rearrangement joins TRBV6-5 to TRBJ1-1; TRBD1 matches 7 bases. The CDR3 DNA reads TGTGCCAGCAGTTACCGGATGACAGGGACGAACACTGAAGCTTTCTTT. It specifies CASSYRMTGTNTEAFF.